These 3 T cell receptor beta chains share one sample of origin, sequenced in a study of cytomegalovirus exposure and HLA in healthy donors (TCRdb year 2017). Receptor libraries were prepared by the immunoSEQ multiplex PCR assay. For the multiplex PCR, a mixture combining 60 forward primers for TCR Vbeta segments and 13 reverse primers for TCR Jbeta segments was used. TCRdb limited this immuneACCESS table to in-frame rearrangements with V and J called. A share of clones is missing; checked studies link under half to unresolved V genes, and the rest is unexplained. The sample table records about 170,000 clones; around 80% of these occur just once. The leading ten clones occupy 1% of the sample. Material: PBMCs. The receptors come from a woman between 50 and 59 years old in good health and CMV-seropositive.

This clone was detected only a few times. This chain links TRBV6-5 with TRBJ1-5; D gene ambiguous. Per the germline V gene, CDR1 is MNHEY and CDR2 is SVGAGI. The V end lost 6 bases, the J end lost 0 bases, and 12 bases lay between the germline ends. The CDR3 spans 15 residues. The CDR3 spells CASRYFKSSNQPQHF. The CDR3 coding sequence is TGTGCCAGCAGGTATTTTAAATCTAGCAATCAGCCCCAGCATTTT.

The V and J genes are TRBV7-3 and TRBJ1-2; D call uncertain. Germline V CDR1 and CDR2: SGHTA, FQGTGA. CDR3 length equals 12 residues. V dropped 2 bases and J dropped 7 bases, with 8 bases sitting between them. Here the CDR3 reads CASSLDGLGYTF. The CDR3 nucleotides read TGTGCCAGCAGCTTAGATGGGCTTGGCTACACCTTC.

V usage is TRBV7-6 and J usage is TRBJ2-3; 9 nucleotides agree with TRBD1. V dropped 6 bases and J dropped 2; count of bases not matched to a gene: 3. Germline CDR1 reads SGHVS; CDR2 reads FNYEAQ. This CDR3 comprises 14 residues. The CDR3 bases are TGTGCCAGCAGGGGACAGGGAGACACAGATACGCAGTATTTT. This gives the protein CASRGQGDTDTQYF.